The clone carrying this T cell receptor (beta chain) was recorded at least ten times. The antigen is unknown. Every one of the donors was a healthy Caucasian. This record comes from a study of identical twins. The study, taken as a whole, reports: Invariant cells of the MAIT and iNKT types might have partly distorted the zero-insertion analyses.

This CDR3 has 15 amino acids. The J segment lost 5 bases and the V segment lost 7 bases, leaving 10 bases of the junction unmatched. TCRdb recomputed calls from the 5' RACE reads with MiXCR, one row per CDR3 protein. The data show about 460,000 distinct CDR3 sequences, 12% to 15% seen once. These same data were also listed under a study on yellow fever vaccine responses in identical twins. That source notes: Twins' vaccine T cell response reportedly seemed partly convergent, partly personalized.

Sequencing was performed on CD4+ T cells sorted from blood. This receptor was obtained from a woman younger than 30 in good health. The chain recombines TRBV12-3 or TRBV12-4 with TRBJ2-5, with TRBD2 identical over 10 bases. The CDR3 DNA reads TGTGCCAGCACCATATTAGCGGGAGGCGGGGAGACCCAGTACTTC. Amino acids: CASTILAGGGETQYF.